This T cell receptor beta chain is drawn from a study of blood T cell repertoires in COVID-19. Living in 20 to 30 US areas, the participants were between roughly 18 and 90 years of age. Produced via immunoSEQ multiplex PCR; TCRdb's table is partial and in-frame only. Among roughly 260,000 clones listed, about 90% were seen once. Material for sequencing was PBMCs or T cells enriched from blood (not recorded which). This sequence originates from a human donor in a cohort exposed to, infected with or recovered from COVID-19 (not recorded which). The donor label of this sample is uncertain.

The CDR3 region is CASSLIRWGSPVLYGYTF. DNA of the CDR3: TGTGCCAGCAGCTTAATTCGATGGGGCAGCCCGGTCCTCTATGGCTACACCTTC. This sequence joins TRBV7-9 and TRBJ1-2; weak D call: TRBD1 (5 bases). The germline V gene has CDR1 SEHNR and CDR2 FQNEAQ (reference sequence). The CDR3 is made up of 18 amino acids. V shed 2 bases and J shed 4 bases, with 23 bases lying between them.